This TCR beta chain is from a study of graft-versus-host responses after intestinal transplantation. Whole-study results and caveats: GvH clones occurred in recipient marrow; some first appeared in ileum or blood.

J lost 6 bases, V lost 0 bases, and 10 bases had no gene match. Germline V gene data show CDR1 as MGHRA and CDR2 as YSYEKL. This CDR3 is built from 16 residues. With regard to this clone: Its target is unknown.

TCRdb keeps only in-frame clones here, not all; method: immunoSEQ multiplex PCR. This sample has more than 85,000 clones; 92% occur once, and the top ten carry approximately 0.069%. The sequences come from unstimulated CD8+ T cells sorted from spleen or lymph node cells, collected before transplant. The receptor was isolated from a human donor who was the organ donor for an intestinal transplant. This chain joins TRBV4-1 and TRBJ1-2; 7 bases are shared with TRBD1. The CDR3 DNA is TGCGCCAGCAGCCAAGATCTTGGCAGGGGGGTTGATGGCTACACCTTC. It is translated as CASSQDLGRGVDGYTF.